This T cell receptor beta chain was identified in a study of blood T cell repertoires in COVID-19. Study in general: The United States, Italy and Spain provided the acute and convalescent COVID-19 samples. PBMCs, B-cell-depleted T cells, or T cells were the source of the cDNA or gDNA that made up the material.

Original handling: Amplified reference gene primers provided the basis for estimating nucleated cell counts. Profiling relied on immunoSEQ multiplex PCR, and the TCRdb table lists in-frame clones only, not all of them. V and J calls and clone size are as listed in that table; D and trimming were resolved from the DNA. This sample carries about 37,000 clones, 80% to 90% of them seen once, and the ten largest clones take 8% to 10%. V lost 10 bases and J 3 bases, leaving 15 bases between the germline ends. The CDR3 contains 13 residues. Looked up from germline, CDR1 is ENHRY and CDR2 is SYGVKD. This clone has only a few counts.

The sequencing input was peripheral blood. This TCR came from a human donor in a cohort sampled during active COVID-19. The chain has TRBV10-3 and TRBJ1-2; D might be TRBD1 (5 bases). The chain's CDR3 is CATARQSDYGYTF. DNA for the CDR3: TGTGCCACAGCCAGACAGTCCGACTATGGCTACACCTTC.